This T cell receptor (beta chain) is drawn from a study of T cell changes during pregnancy in multiple sclerosis. This CDR3 has 15 amino acids. Between the trimmed V and J ends, which lost 0 bases and 8 bases, there was a span of 11 bases. The germline V gene encodes CDR1 PRHDT and CDR2 FYEKMQ (reference sequence). TCRdb's table, derived via immunoSEQ multiplex PCR, lists solely in-frame clones and lacks some. Among 15,000 to 20,000 clones listed, roughly 85% were seen once. Sequencing used CD8+ T cells from peripheral blood mononuclear cells, obtained in the third trimester of pregnancy. The J gene is TRBJ1-6, the V gene TRBV13; no clear D. The TCR originated in a female donor in good health, enrolled as a control in a pregnancy study. CDR3 coding DNA: TGTGCCAGCAGCTTAGGCAGGAAGAGATATTCACCCCTCCACTTT. As protein: CASSLGRKRYSPLHF.